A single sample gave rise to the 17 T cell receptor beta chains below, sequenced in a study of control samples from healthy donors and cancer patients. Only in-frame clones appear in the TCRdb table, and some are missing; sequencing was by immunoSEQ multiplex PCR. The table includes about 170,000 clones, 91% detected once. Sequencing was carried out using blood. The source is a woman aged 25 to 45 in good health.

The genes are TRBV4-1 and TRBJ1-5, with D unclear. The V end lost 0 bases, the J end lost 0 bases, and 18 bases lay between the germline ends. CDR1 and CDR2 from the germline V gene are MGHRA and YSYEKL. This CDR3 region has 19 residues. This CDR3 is CASSQEQRTDVYSNQPQHF. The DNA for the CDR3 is TGCGCCAGCAGCCAAGAACAGAGGACGGACGTTTATAGCAATCAGCCCCAGCATTTT.

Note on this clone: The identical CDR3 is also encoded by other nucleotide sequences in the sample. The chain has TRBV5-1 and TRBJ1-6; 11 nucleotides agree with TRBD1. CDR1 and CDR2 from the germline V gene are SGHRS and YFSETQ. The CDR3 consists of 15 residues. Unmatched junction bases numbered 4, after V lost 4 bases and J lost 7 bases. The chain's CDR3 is CASSPGTGGNSPLHF. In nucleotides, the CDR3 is TGCGCCAGCAGCCCCGGGACAGGGGGGAATTCACCCCTCCACTTT.

CDR3 nucleotide sequence: TGTGCCAGCAATACAGGGGATCAGCCCCAGCATTTT. It translates to CASNTGDQPQHF. This rearrangement joins TRBV28 to TRBJ1-5; 7 bases line up with TRBD1. Germline CDR1 is MDHEN and CDR2 is SYDVKM. Unmatched junction bases numbered 2, after V lost 7 bases and J lost 5 bases. The CDR3 is 12 residues long. Combining the CDR3 with reference TRBV28 and TRBJ1-5 gives the whole variable domain DVKVTQSSRYLVKRTGEKVFLECVQDMDHENMFWYRQDPGLGLRLIYFSYDVKMKEKGDIPEGYSVSREKKERFSLILESASTNQTSMYLCASNTGDQPQHFGDGTRLSIL.

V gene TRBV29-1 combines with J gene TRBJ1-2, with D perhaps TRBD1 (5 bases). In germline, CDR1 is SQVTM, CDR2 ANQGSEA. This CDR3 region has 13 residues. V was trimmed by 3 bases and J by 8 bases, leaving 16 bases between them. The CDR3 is CSVEDKGLKGYTF. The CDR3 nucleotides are TGCAGCGTTGAGGACAAGGGGCTCAAGGGCTACACCTTC.

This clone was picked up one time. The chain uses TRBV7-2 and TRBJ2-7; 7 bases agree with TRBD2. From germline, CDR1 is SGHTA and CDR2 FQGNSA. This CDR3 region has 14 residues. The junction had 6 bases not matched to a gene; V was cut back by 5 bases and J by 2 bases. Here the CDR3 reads CASSNQAGTYEQYF. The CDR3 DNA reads TGTGCCAGCAGCAACCAAGCGGGGACCTACGAGCAGTACTTC.

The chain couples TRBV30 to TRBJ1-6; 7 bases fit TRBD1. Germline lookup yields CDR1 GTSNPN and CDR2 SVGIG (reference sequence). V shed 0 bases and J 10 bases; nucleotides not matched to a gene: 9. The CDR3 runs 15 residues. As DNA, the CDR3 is TGTGCCTGGAGTGTACGACAGGGTTGGCAATCACCCCTCCACTTT. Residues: CAWSVRQGWQSPLHF.

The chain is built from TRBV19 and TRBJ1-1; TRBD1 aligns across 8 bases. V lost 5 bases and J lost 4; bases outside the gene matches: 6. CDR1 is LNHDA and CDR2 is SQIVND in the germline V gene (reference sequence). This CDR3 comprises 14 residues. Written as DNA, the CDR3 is TGTGCCAGTAGTCCCCAGGGGGCTGGCACTGAAGCTTTCTTT. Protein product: CASSPQGAGTEAFF.

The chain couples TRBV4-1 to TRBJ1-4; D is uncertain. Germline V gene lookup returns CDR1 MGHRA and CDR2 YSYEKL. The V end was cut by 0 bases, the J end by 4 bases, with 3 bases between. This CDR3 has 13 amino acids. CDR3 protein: CASSQDRNEKLFF. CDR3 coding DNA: TGCGCCAGCAGCCAAGATCGTAATGAAAAACTGTTTTTT.

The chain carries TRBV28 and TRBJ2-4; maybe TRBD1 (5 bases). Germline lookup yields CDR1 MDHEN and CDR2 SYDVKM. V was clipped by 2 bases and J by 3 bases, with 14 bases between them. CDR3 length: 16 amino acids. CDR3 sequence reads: CASSLRQPHLKNIQYF. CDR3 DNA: TGTGCCAGCAGTTTAAGACAGCCCCATCTCAAAAACATTCAGTACTTC.

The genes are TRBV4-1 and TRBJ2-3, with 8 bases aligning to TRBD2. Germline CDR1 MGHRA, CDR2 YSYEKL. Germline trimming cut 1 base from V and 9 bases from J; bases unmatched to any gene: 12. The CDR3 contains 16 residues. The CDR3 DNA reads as TGCGCCAGCAGCCAAGTATGGGCCGGGGGGGCTGAGACGCAGTATTTT. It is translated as CASSQVWAGGAETQYF.

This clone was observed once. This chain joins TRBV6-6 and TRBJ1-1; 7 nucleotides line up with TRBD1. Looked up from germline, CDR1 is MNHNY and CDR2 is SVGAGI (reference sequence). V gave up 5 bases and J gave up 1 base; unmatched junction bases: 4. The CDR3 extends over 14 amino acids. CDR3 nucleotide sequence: TGTGCCAGCAGTAACTACAGGGGGAACACTGAAGCTTTCTTT. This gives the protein CASSNYRGNTEAFF.

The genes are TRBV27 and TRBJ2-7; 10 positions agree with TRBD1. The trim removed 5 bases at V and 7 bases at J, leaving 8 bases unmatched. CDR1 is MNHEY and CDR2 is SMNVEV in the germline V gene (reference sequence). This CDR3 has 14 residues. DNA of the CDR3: TGTGCCAGCAGTCTGTGGACAGGGGGGGATGAGCAGTACTTC. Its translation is CASSLWTGGDEQYF.

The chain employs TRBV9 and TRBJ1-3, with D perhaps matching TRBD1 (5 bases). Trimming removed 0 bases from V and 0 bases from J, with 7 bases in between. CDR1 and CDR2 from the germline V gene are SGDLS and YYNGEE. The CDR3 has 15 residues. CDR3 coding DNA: TGTGCCAGCAGCGTAGTTGGGGCCTCTGGAAACACCATATATTTT. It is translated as CASSVVGASGNTIYF. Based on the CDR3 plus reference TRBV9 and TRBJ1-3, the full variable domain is DSGVTQTPKHLITATGQRVTLRCSPRSGDLSVYWYQQSLDQGLQFLIQYYNGEERAKGNILERFSAQQFPDLHSELNLSSLELGDSALYFCASSVVGASGNTIYFGEGSWLTVV.

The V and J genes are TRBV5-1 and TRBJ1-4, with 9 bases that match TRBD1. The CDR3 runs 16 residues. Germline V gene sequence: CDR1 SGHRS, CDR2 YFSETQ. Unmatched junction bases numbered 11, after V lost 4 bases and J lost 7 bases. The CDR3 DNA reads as TGCGCCAGCAGCGACGTACCCGGGACAGGGTTTGAAAAACTGTTTTTT. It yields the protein CASSDVPGTGFEKLFF.

Here the CDR3 reads CASSFGPKTSGRAHEQYF. In DNA form, the CDR3 reads TGTGCCAGCAGCTTTGGACCCAAGACTAGCGGGAGGGCCCACGAGCAGTACTTC. The V gene is TRBV12-1, the J gene TRBJ2-7; the D call in the table, TRBD2, was not verified against the DNA. TRBV12-1 has pseudogene status. The CDR3 runs 18 residues.

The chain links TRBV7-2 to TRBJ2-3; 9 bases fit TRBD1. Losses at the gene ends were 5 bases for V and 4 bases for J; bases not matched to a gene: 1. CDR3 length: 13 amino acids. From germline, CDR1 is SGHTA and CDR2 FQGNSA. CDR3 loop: CASSGTGPDTQYF. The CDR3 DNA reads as TGTGCCAGCAGCGGGACAGGGCCAGATACGCAGTATTTT.

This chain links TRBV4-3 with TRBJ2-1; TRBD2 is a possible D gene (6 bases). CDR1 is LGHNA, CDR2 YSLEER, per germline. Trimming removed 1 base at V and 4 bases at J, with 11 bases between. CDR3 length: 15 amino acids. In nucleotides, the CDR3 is TGCGCCAGCAGCCAAGGGAGCGGGTTTTACAATGAGCAGTTCTTC. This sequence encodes CASSQGSGFYNEQFF.